This TCR beta chain originates from a study of blood T cell repertoires in COVID-19. Study background: T cells, B-cell-depleted T cells, or PBMCs supplied cDNA or gDNA.

Methods used by the authors: Counts of nucleated cells, estimated from reference gene primer amplification, were obtained. Generated by immunoSEQ multiplex PCR, the TCRdb table keeps only in-frame clones and is missing some. From that table come the V and J calls and clone size; the DNA was used to work out D and trimming. The sample holds approximately 300,000 clones; around 82% are singletons and the top ten take less than 20%. With respect to this clone: The same CDR3 arises from other DNA sequences in this sample as well.

Germline-derived CDR1 and CDR2 are MDHEN and SYDVKM. The CDR3 is 12 residues long. With 3 bases removed from V and 8 bases from J, the gap between germline ends came to 10 bases. The receptor comes from a person between 65 and 80 years old with COVID-19, enrolled during active disease. Specimen: peripheral blood. The chain employs TRBV28 and TRBJ1-1, with D unclear. The CDR3 spells CASSFRRGEAFF. Written as DNA, the CDR3 is TGTGCCAGCAGTTTTCGGCGAGGGGAAGCTTTCTTT.